A selection of T cell receptor beta chains follows, all from one sample in a study of CDR3 diversity in severe acne. TCRdb passed the PCR reads through MiXCR, listing each CDR3 protein once. Of over 100,000 distinct CDR3 sequences in the sample, roughly 51% were seen once. Sequences were obtained from blood. All receptors come from a male donor with acne. Each CDR3 is given with its conserved first and last residue. The order of the fields is clone size, V gene, J gene, CDR3 length, D gene, CDR3 protein, CDR3 DNA. A D gene is named only where the DNA matches it firmly. Expanded clones are given a class, and other clones once, few, many or no size at all.

>many|TRBV20-1|TRBJ2-1|14|TRBD2
CSARTSGGPHEQFF
TGCAGTGCCAGGACTAGCGGGGGGCCTCATGAGCAGTTCTTC
>few|TRBV30|TRBJ2-1|11|NA
CAWSVNGNHLF
TGTGCCTGGAGTGTAAACGGTAATCACCTCTTC
>NA|TRBV6-5|TRBJ1-2|14|TRBD1
CASSRQGGSDGYTF
TGTGCCAGCAGCCGACAGGGAGGGAGTGATGGCTACACCTTC
>NA|TRBV25-1|TRBJ1-5|16|NA
CASSPHINSVNQPQHF
TGTGCCAGCAGTCCCCATATCAACTCGGTAAATCAGCCCCAGCATTTT
>NA|TRBV13|TRBJ1-6|14|TRBD1
CASSDTGDNSPLHF
TGTGCCAGCAGTGATACAGGGGATAATTCACCCCTCCACTTT
>few|TRBV29-1|TRBJ2-1|13|TRBD2
CSSGTSGTYEQFF
TGCAGCTCCGGGACTAGCGGGACCTATGAGCAGTTCTTC
>NA|TRBV24-1|TRBJ2-3|13|TRBD2
CATSSGSGDTQYF
TGTGCCACCAGTAGCGGGAGTGGAGATACGCAGTATTTT
>many|TRBV29-1|TRBJ2-2|12|NA
CSARAGTGELFF
TGCAGCGCTCGAGCCGGCACCGGGGAGCTGTTTTTT
>NA|TRBV10-3|TRBJ1-2|12|TRBD1
CAISVGQVNYTF
TGTGCCATCAGTGTAGGACAGGTCAACTACACCTTC
>NA|TRBV20-1|TRBJ2-1|19|TRBD2
CSATHWGLAGVCSYNEQFF
TGCAGTGCTACCCACTGGGGACTAGCGGGCGTGTGCTCCTACAATGAGCAGTTCTTC
>NA|TRBV7-9|TRBJ2-7|12|NA
CASSLVVGEQYF
TGTGCCAGCAGCCTTGTTGTCGGCGAGCAGTACTTC
>many|TRBV29-1|TRBJ2-1|15|TRBD1
CSANLRDRGKNEQFF
TGCAGCGCCAACCTGCGGGACAGGGGGAAAAATGAGCAGTTCTTC
>once|TRBV9|TRBJ2-5|15|TRBD1
CASSPAGQGLATQYF
TGTGCCAGCAGTCCCGCGGGACAGGGGTTGGCGACCCAGTACTTC
>NA|TRBV27|TRBJ2-2|15|TRBD2
CAGSSGTSVTGELFF
TGTGCCGGCAGTTCTGGGACTAGCGTCACCGGGGAGCTGTTTTTT
>few|TRBV12-3/TRBV12-4|TRBJ2-7|12|NA
CASRLAYYEQYF
TGTGCCAGCAGGCTAGCTTACTACGAGCAGTACTTC
>NA|TRBV15|TRBJ1-5|16|NA
CATSTAGGRTNQPQHF
TGTGCCACCAGCACTGCCGGGGGCCGTACCAATCAGCCCCAGCATTTT
>NA|TRBV20-1|TRBJ1-2|12|TRBD1
CSARGQGLGYTF
TGCAGTGCACGAGGACAGGGGCTTGGCTACACCTTC
>NA|TRBV9|TRBJ1-2|15|NA
CASSDAAGPGYGYTF
TGTGCCAGCAGTGACGCCGCGGGGCCAGGCTATGGCTACACCTTC
>many|TRBV5-5|TRBJ2-3|13|NA
CASSLTPTDTQYF
TGTGCCAGCAGCTTAACACCTACAGATACGCAGTATTTT
>NA|TRBV9|TRBJ2-7|14|TRBD2
CASSRTSDSYEQYF
TGTGCCAGCAGCAGGACTAGCGATAGTTACGAGCAGTACTTC
>NA|TRBV24-1|TRBJ2-3|13|NA
CATSPQLGDTQYF
TGTGCCACCTCCCCGCAACTGGGAGATACGCAGTATTTT
>NA|TRBV30|TRBJ1-6|11|NA
CAWSVKAPLHF
TGTGCCTGGAGTGTCAAAGCACCCCTCCACTTT